The clone carrying this TCR beta chain was seen ten or more times. As yet, its antigen is unknown. Using its own MiXCR run on the RT-PCR reads, TCRdb lists one record per CDR3 protein. Of around 160,000 distinct CDR3 sequences in the sample, roughly a tenth were seen once. These data are taken from a study of response to subunit inactivated influenza vaccine. Study-level findings and limits: Authors proposed each seasonal influenza vaccination draws in few new T cells.

Germline V gene sequence: CDR1 SGDLS, CDR2 YYNGEE. The CDR3 runs 14 residues. Trimming cost V 0 bases and J 5 bases, with 11 bases left between them. The chain uses TRBV9 and TRBJ2-5, with D perhaps being TRBD1 or TRBD2 (6 bases each). The receptor comes from a man aged 45 to 65 who received an inactivated influenza vaccine. This specimen was non-naive T cells sorted from PBMCs, taken 40 to 50 days after vaccination. The CDR3 protein is CASSVGGGLETQYF. The CDR3, as DNA: TGTGCCAGCAGCGTAGGAGGGGGGCTTGAGACCCAGTACTTC.